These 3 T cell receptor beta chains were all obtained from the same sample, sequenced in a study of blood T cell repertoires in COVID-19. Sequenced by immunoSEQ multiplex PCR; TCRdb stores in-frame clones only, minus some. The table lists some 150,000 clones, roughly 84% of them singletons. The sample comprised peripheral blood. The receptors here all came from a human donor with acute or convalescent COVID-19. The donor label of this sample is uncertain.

The CDR3 nucleotides read TGTGCCAGCAAACGACAGAGCAATCAGCCCCAGCATTTT. Translated: CASKRQSNQPQHF. This chain uses TRBV28 with TRBJ1-5; perhaps TRBD1 as D (5 bases). Germline loops: CDR1 MDHEN, CDR2 SYDVKM. This CDR3 region has 13 residues. With 7 bases removed from V and 1 base from J, the gap between germline ends came to 8 bases.

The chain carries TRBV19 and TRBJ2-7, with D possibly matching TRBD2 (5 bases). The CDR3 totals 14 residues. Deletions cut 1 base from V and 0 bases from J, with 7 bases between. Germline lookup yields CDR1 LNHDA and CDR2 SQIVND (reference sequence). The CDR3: CASSIGADSYEQYF. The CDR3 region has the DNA TGTGCCAGTAGTATAGGAGCGGACTCCTACGAGCAGTACTTC.

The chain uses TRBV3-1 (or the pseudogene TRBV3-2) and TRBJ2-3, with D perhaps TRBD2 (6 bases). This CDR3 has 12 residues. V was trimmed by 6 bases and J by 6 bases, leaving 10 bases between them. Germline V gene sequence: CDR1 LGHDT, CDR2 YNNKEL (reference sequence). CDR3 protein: CASRAGRDTQYF. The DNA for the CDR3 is TGTGCCAGCAGGGCGGGAAGGGATACGCAGTATTTT.